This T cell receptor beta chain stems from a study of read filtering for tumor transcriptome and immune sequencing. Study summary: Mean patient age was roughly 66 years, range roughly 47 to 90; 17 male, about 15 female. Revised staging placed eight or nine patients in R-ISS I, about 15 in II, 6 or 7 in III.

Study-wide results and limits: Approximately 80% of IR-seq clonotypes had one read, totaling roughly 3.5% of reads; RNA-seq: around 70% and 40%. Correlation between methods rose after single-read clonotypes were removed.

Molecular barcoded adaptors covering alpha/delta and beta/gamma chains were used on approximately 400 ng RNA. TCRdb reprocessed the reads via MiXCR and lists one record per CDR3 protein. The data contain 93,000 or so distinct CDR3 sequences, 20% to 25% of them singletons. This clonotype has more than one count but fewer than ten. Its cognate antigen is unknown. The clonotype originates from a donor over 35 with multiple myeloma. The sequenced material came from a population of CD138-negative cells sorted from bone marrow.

CDR3 in DNA: TGTGCCAGCAGCCAATCCGGGGCAGGTTATCAGCCCCAGCATTTT. This sequence encodes CASSQSGAGYQPQHF. The rearrangement joins TRBV28 to TRBJ1-5; tentative D call: TRBD1 (5 bases). The CDR3 sequence is 15 residues long. Trimming removed 6 bases from V and 5 bases from J, with 17 bases in between. Germline assignment: CDR1 MDHEN and CDR2 SYDVKM.